These 27 T cell receptor beta chains were sequenced from one sample in a study of blood T cell repertoires in COVID-19. Data came from immunoSEQ multiplex PCR; TCRdb stores just in-frame clones and leaves some out. The sample includes about 370,000 clones, roughly 90% of them seen just once. Input material: peripheral blood. The receptors come from a woman between 25 and 40 years old with COVID-19, enrolled during active disease.

The V and J genes are TRBV2 and TRBJ1-2; 11 bases are shared with TRBD1. Per the germline V gene, CDR1 is SNHLY and CDR2 is FYNNEI. V was clipped by 2 bases and J by 7 bases; unmatched bases: 3. The CDR3 covers 14 residues. CDR3 amino acids: CASSERTGGFGYTF. CDR3 nucleotide sequence: TGTGCCAGCAGTGAAAGGACAGGGGGCTTTGGCTACACCTTC.

This clone was counted a few times. This chain links TRBV28 with TRBJ2-2, with D possibly being TRBD1 (6 bases). Germline V lookup: CDR1 MDHEN, CDR2 SYDVKM. The CDR3 has 15 residues. The V end was cut by 3 bases, the J end by 11 bases, with 19 bases between. The chain's CDR3 is CASSFRGQLSRELFF. In DNA form, the CDR3 reads TGTGCCAGCAGTTTCCGAGGACAGCTCAGTCGAGAGCTGTTTTTT. Full variable domain (missing parts from reference TRBV28 and TRBJ2-2): DVKVTQSSRYLVKRTGEKVFLECVQDMDHENMFWYRQDPGLGLRLIYFSYDVKMKEKGDIPEGYSVSREKKERFSLILESASTNQTSMYLCASSFRGQLSRELFFGEGSRLTVL.

Notes on this clone: An end of the junction does not agree with germline; a read error may underlie this. The genes are TRBV24-1 and TRBJ1-3; 8 bases are shared with TRBD1. This CDR3 spans 10 amino acids. The germline CDR1 and CDR2 sequences are KGHDR and SFDVKD. The CDR3 reads CATIIGTGFF. CDR3 nucleotides: TGTGCCACCATAATAGGGACAGGATTTTTT.

In this sample, this clone turned up a few times. The rearrangement links TRBV3-1 (or the pseudogene TRBV3-2) to TRBJ2-5, with TRBD1 identical over 12 bases. This CDR3 has 16 amino acids. Germline-derived CDR1 and CDR2 are LGHDT and YNNKEL (reference sequence). V was pared by 3 bases and J by 7 bases, with 9 bases of the junction left unmatched. CDR3: CASSQAGTGGGRTQYF. The CDR3 bases are TGTGCCAGCAGCCAGGCCGGGACAGGGGGCGGGAGGACCCAGTACTTC.

The chain links TRBV11-3 to TRBJ2-1; D gene uncertain. This CDR3 spans 14 amino acids. The V and J ends lost 5 bases and 1 base respectively, with 9 bases between them. Per germline, CDR1 SGHNT and CDR2 YENEEA. The CDR3 sequence is CASSPSVSYNEQFF. The CDR3 DNA is TGTGCCAGCAGCCCCTCGGTTTCCTACAATGAGCAGTTCTTC.

This chain links TRBV29-1 with TRBJ2-2; D unclear. The ends were cut back, 4 bases at V and 7 bases at J, with 10 bases in the middle. The V gene's germline CDR1 is SQVTM and CDR2 ANQGSEA. CDR3 length: 12 amino acids. CDR3: CSVALGSGELFF. Written as DNA, the CDR3 is TGCAGCGTTGCCCTAGGTAGCGGGGAGCTGTTTTTT.

This rearrangement joins TRBV5-1 to TRBJ1-3; perhaps TRBD1 as D (5 bases). Germline values: CDR1 SGHRS, CDR2 YFSETQ. The CDR3 totals 16 residues. V lost 1 base and J lost 0, with 11 bases in between. This chain's CDR3 is CASSLPLRDSGNTIYF. For the CDR3, the DNA is TGCGCCAGCAGCTTGCCCCTCAGGGACTCTGGAAACACCATATATTTT. Combining the CDR3 with reference TRBV5-1 and TRBJ1-3 gives the whole variable domain KAGVTQTPRYLIKTRGQQVTLSCSPISGHRSVSWYQQTPGQGLQFLFEYFSETQRNKGNFPGRFSGRQFSNSRSEMNVSTLELGDSALYLCASSLPLRDSGNTIYFGEGSWLTVV.

The rearrangement uses TRBV7-9 and TRBJ2-7; D is possibly TRBD2 (5 bases). Trimming stripped 5 bases from V and 5 bases from J, with 10 bases between. This CDR3 is built from 12 residues. Germline-derived CDR1 and CDR2 are SEHNR and FQNEAQ (reference sequence). In DNA, the CDR3 is TGTGCCAGCAGCAGGTCCGGGGACGAGCAGTACTTC. Protein: CASSRSGDEQYF.

This clone came up a few times. This rearrangement joins TRBV27 to TRBJ2-7; D is possibly TRBD1 (5 bases). Germline CDR1 is MNHEY and CDR2 is SMNVEV (reference sequence). The CDR3 runs 12 residues. Trimming pared 6 bases from V and 2 bases from J, leaving 8 bases between. This CDR3 reads CASSIGAYEQYV. For the CDR3, the DNA is TGTGCCAGCAGCATAGGGGCCTACGAGCAGTACGTC.

V and J are TRBV5-4 and TRBJ2-1; 15 bases match TRBD2. In germline, CDR1 is SGHNT, CDR2 YYREEE (reference sequence). The CDR3 runs to 17 residues. V gave up 5 bases and J gave up 9 bases; unmatched junction bases: 12. In DNA, the CDR3 is TGTGCCAGCAGTTTACGTTGGACTAGCGGGGGGGCAGCTGAGCAGTTCTTC. Translating gives CASSLRWTSGGAAEQFF.

The chain joins TRBV7-9 to TRBJ2-3; D is uncertain. With 1 base removed from V and 2 bases from J, the gap between germline ends came to 10 bases. Per germline, CDR1 SEHNR and CDR2 FQNEAQ (reference sequence). The CDR3 length is 15 residues. The CDR3 nucleotides read TGTGCCAGCAGCTTAGGAGGTAGCATCACAGATACGCAGTATTTT. It is translated as CASSLGGSITDTQYF. Variable domain in full (rest from reference TRBV7-9 and TRBJ2-3): DTGVSQNPRHKITKRGQNVTFRCDPISEHNRLYWYRQTLGQGPEFLTYFQNEAQLEKSRLLSDRFSAERPKGSFSTLEIQRTEQGDSAMYLCASSLGGSITDTQYFGPGTRLTVL.

V gene TRBV28 combines with J gene TRBJ2-7; TRBD1 might be the D (5 bases). V was trimmed by 3 bases and J by 3 bases, leaving 6 bases between them. Germline V gene sequence: CDR1 MDHEN, CDR2 SYDVKM. The CDR3 covers 12 residues. The CDR3 is CASSLDNYEQYV. The CDR3 bases are TGTGCCAGCAGTTTGGACAACTACGAGCAGTACGTC.

The CDR3 DNA reads TGCGCCAGCAGCTTACCCGGGACAAAGTTGTGGAGCAATCAGCCCCAGCATTTT. Amino acids: CASSLPGTKLWSNQPQHF. The V and J genes are TRBV5-1 and TRBJ1-5; D might be TRBD1 (6 bases). Germline assignment: CDR1 SGHRS and CDR2 YFSETQ. The CDR3 is 18 residues long. V was pared by 2 bases and J by 1 base, with 19 bases between. Based on the CDR3 plus reference TRBV5-1 and TRBJ1-5, the full variable domain is KAGVTQTPRYLIKTRGQQVTLSCSPISGHRSVSWYQQTPGQGLQFLFEYFSETQRNKGNFPGRFSGRQFSNSRSEMNVSTLELGDSALYLCASSLPGTKLWSNQPQHFGDGTRLSIL.

The chain couples TRBV7-2 to TRBJ2-1; no clear D gene. This CDR3 comprises 12 residues. V was trimmed by 2 bases and J by 9 bases, leaving 8 bases between them. The germline V gene encodes CDR1 SGHTA and CDR2 FQGNSA. In DNA, the CDR3 is TGTGCCAGCAGCTTATCGGCGGTTGAGCAGTTCTTC. It translates to CASSLSAVEQFF.

The chain links TRBV18 to TRBJ1-1; 9 bases map to TRBD1. Germline CDR1 is KGHSH and CDR2 is LQKENI. The CDR3 loop spans 16 amino acids. Trimming at V came to 3 bases and at J to 6 bases, leaving 11 bases not matched to a gene. CDR3 amino acids: CASSPASTGGVSEAFF. The CDR3 DNA reads as TGTGCCAGCTCACCGGCTTCGACAGGGGGAGTATCTGAAGCTTTCTTT.

The chain's CDR3 is CASSRTGDNSPLHF. The CDR3 DNA reads TGTGCCAGCAGCCGGACAGGGGACAATTCACCCCTCCACTTT. This chain links TRBV11-3 with TRBJ1-6; 9 nucleotides line up with TRBD1. Germline V CDR1 and CDR2: SGHNT, YENEEA. Trimming took 5 bases from V and 7 from J; bases not matched to a gene: 3. The length of the CDR3 is 14 residues.

The genes are TRBV9 and TRBJ2-3, with 8 bases matching TRBD1. The CDR3 has 15 residues. V dropped 3 bases and J dropped 6; count of bases not matched to a gene: 9. CDR1 SGDLS and CDR2 YYNGEE come from the germline V gene. In DNA, the CDR3 is TGTGCCAGCAGCGCGTGGACAGGGACTTACGATACGCAGTATTTT. Amino acid sequence: CASSAWTGTYDTQYF.

This chain links TRBV14 with TRBJ2-7; 11 positions agree with TRBD1. V gave up 5 bases and J gave up 6 bases; unmatched junction bases: 3. CDR1 and CDR2 from the germline V gene are SGHDN and FVKESK. The CDR3 consists of 13 residues. The CDR3 sequence: CASSYGTGGEQYV. The CDR3 nucleotides read TGTGCCAGCAGCTACGGGACAGGGGGCGAGCAGTACGTC.

The V call is TRBV2, the J call TRBJ1-2, with 12 bases fitting TRBD1. The trim removed 6 bases at V and 4 bases at J, leaving 6 bases unmatched. Germline V gene lookup returns CDR1 SNHLY and CDR2 FYNNEI. The CDR3 totals 15 residues. CDR3 nucleotide sequence: TGTGCCAGCAGACTCCGGGACAGGGGGCTCTATGGCTACACCTTC. Amino acid sequence: CASRLRDRGLYGYTF.

This clone has a single count. The chain is built from TRBV18 and TRBJ1-2; 8 bases match TRBD1. Germline V gene lookup returns CDR1 KGHSH and CDR2 LQKENI. The CDR3 spans 15 residues. Germline trimming cut 3 bases from V and 4 bases from J; bases unmatched to any gene: 7. CDR3 sequence reads: CASSPDRARSYGYTF. CDR3 sequence (DNA): TGTGCCAGCTCACCGGACAGGGCGAGGAGCTATGGCTACACCTTC.

This chain uses TRBV4-2 with TRBJ2-5; the match to TRBD2 covers 15 bases. The length of the CDR3 is 19 residues. The germline gives CDR1 LGHNA, CDR2 YNFKEQ. V dropped 2 bases and J dropped 5; count of bases not matched to a gene: 12. CDR3 bases: TGTGCCAGCAGCCAACCCGAGACCGGGACTAGCGGGGGGTCGGAGACCCAGTACTTC. Translation gives CASSQPETGTSGGSETQYF.

The rearrangement joins TRBV7-2 to TRBJ2-2, with TRBD1 matching over 7 bases. The ends lost 6 bases at V and 5 bases at J; junction bases unmatched: 3. Per the germline V gene, CDR1 is SGHTA and CDR2 is FQGNSA. CDR3 length: 13 amino acids. CDR3 coding DNA: TGTGCCAGCAGATCGACAGGGACCGGGGAGCTGTTTTTT. Its translation: CASRSTGTGELFF.

The chain employs TRBV2 and TRBJ2-1; 8 bases align to TRBD2. Germline V gene data show CDR1 as SNHLY and CDR2 as FYNNEI. V gave up 7 bases and J gave up 4 bases; unmatched junction bases: 6. CDR3 size: 14 residues. The CDR3 loop is CASTDSGGYNEQFF. The CDR3 DNA reads as TGTGCCAGCACTGACAGCGGGGGATACAATGAGCAGTTCTTC. Together with reference TRBV2 and TRBJ2-1, the CDR3 gives the full variable domain: EPEVTQTPSHQVTQMGQEVILRCVPISNHLYFYWYRQILGQKVEFLVSFYNNEISEKSEIFDDQFSVERPDGSNFTLKIRSTKLEDSAMYFCASTDSGGYNEQFFGPGTRLTVL.

This clone was detected once. This sequence joins TRBV7-9 and TRBJ2-1; tentative D call: TRBD2 (6 bases). The CDR3 runs to 14 residues. Trimming removed 5 bases from V and 5 bases from J, with 13 bases in between. CDR1 is SEHNR, CDR2 FQNEAQ, per germline (reference sequence). CDR3 nucleotide sequence: TGTGCCAGCAGCGCCGAGACTAGTCACAATGAGCAGTTCTTC. Its translation: CASSAETSHNEQFF.

The chain uses TRBV11-3 and TRBJ1-1; D may be TRBD1 (6 bases). This CDR3 comprises 16 residues. Germline V gene lookup returns CDR1 SGHNT and CDR2 YENEEA. V shed 4 bases and J shed 3 bases, with 18 bases lying between them. This CDR3 reads CASSSYLRGGYTEAFF. In DNA form, the CDR3 reads TGTGCCAGCAGCTCCTACCTCAGGGGTGGTTACACTGAAGCTTTCTTT.

The gene calls are TRBV6-2 or TRBV6-3 and TRBJ1-6; D might be TRBD1 (5 bases). CDR1 and CDR2 (germline): MNHEY, SVGEGT. The CDR3 extends over 13 amino acids. Trimming shortened V by 2 bases and J by 10 bases, and 9 bases separated the two germline ends. The CDR3 region has the DNA TGTGCCAGCAGTTACAAGGGGCTATCACCCCTCCACTTT. This encodes CASSYKGLSPLHF.

This clone has a single count. The CDR3 loop is CASSLDSGSSSYNEQFF. The CDR3 DNA sequence: TGCGCCAGCAGCTTGGATAGCGGGTCGAGCTCCTACAATGAGCAGTTCTTC. V is TRBV5-1 and J is TRBJ2-1; 7 bases map to TRBD2. This CDR3 has 17 amino acids. V gave up 0 bases and J gave up 0 bases; unmatched junction bases: 6. Per the germline V gene, CDR1 is SGHRS and CDR2 is YFSETQ.